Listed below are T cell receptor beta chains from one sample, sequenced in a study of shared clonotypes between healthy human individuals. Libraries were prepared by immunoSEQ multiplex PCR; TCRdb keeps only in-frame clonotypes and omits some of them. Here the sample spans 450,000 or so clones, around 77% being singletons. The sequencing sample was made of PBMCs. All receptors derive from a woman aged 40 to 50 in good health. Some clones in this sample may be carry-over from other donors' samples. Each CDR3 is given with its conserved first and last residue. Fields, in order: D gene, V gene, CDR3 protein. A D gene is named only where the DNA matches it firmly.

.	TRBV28	CAISGQNYEQYF
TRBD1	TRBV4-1	CASSQVGDRSYGYTF
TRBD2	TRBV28	CASSLLAGVAGGREQYF
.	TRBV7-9	CASSPQGRINTEAFF
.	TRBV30	CAWSRIRGNQETQYF
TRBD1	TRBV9	CASSWVGGFSTGELFF
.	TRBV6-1	CASTSSGEGTEAFF
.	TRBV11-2	CASSPATGPVGEQFF
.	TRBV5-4	CASSWGAKGGSGEFF
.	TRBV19	CASIGSSGEAFF
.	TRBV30	CAWSGGLGGRYF
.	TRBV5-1	CASSFGTGQETQYF
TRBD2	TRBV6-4	CASSLSSGRGYEQFF
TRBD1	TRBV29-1	CSVEDRGNTIYF
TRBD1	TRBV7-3	CASSMGQGVNEQYF
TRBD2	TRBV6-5	CASSKGLAGAEQFF
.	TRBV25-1	CASSEPRQVGGEQYF
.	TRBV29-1	CSVVHYNEQFF
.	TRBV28	CASSLSGRTQPQHF
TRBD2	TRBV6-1	CASTFSGSGSYEQYF
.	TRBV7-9	CASSPPAGEQFF
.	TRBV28	CASSYGFWRKETQYF
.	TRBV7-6	CASSSNRDTTKNIQYF
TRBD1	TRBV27	CASRAGTQGSYEQYF
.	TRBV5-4	CASSLESGRWNEQYF
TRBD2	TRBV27	CASSTRLAGDTDTQYF
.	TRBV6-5	CASRAFLSNQPQHF
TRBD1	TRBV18	CASSPPTGGEKLFF
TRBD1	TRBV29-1	CSVNRQGTETQYF
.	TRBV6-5	CASLRTLNTGELFF
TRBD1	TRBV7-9	CASSIYTGGNYGYTF
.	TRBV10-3	CAISPWGPSTEAFF
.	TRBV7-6	CASSPAGYSYEQYF
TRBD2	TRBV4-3	CASSQDSASSGTYNEQFF
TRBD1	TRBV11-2	CASSPDRGYTEAFF
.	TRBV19	CASSTPYNNEQFF